Each of the 23 T cell receptor beta chains below was sequenced from the same sample in a study of T cell responses to AZD1222 COVID-19 vaccine. Here immunoSEQ multiplex PCR was the method, and the copy in TCRdb shows in-frame clones only, minus some. The data hold about 67,000 clones, with 83% observed a single time. This material consisted of peripheral blood, taken 28 days after the second AZD1222 dose. The receptors derive from an adult who received the AZD1222 COVID-19 vaccine.

This clone has just a few counts. This rearrangement joins TRBV21-1 to TRBJ2-3; the table's D gene call, TRBD1, was not cross checked with the DNA. TRBV21-1 is a pseudogene segment. The CDR3 is 13 amino acids. The CDR3 region is CASSKEGTAREYF. In nucleotides, the CDR3 is TGTGCCAGCAGCAAAGAAGGGACAGCCCGGGAGTATTTT.

J is TRBJ2-7 and V is TRBV5-1, with 9 bases identical to TRBD1. The J segment lost 6 bases and the V segment lost 4 bases, leaving 11 bases of the junction unmatched. Germline values: CDR1 SGHRS, CDR2 YFSETQ. This CDR3 is built from 15 residues. CDR3 nucleotides: TGCGCCAGCAGCGAAGGGGACAGGGAAGATTTCGAGCAGTACTTC. Translation gives CASSEGDREDFEQYF.

Worth noting for this clone: At one end the junction does not follow the germline gene, possibly because of a read error. This chain links TRBV11-3 with TRBJ1-2; D is possibly TRBD1 (5 bases). The CDR3 spans 13 residues. Germline V gene data show CDR1 as SGHNT and CDR2 as YENEEA. The DNA of the CDR3 is TGTGCCAGCAGCTTATCCCCCCGGGACCCCCCAGAATTC. Translated: CASSLSPRDPPEF.

This rearrangement joins TRBV2 to TRBJ1-1; D uncertain. The ends were cut back, 5 bases at V and 1 base at J, with 5 bases in the middle. This CDR3 region has 12 residues. Germline values: CDR1 SNHLY, CDR2 FYNNEI. DNA of the CDR3: TGTGCCAGCAGTTACGGGAACACTGAAGCTTTCTTT. This codes for CASSYGNTEAFF.

This clone was picked up one time. V and J are TRBV5-1 and TRBJ1-5, with D perhaps TRBD1 (6 bases). Germline loops: CDR1 SGHRS, CDR2 YFSETQ. V was trimmed by 4 bases and J by 3 bases, leaving 14 bases between them. The CDR3 is made up of 15 amino acids. The CDR3 DNA sequence: TGCGCCAGCAGCCGAGGGGGGGATGTCAATCAGCCCCAGCATTTT. Translating it yields CASSRGGDVNQPQHF.

The chain is built from TRBV6-6 and TRBJ1-2, with TRBD1 as a possible D gene (6 bases). Germline V gene sequence: CDR1 MNHNY, CDR2 SVGAGI (reference sequence). Trimming cost V 5 bases and J 3 bases, with 13 bases left between them. The CDR3 length is 14 residues. This chain's CDR3 is CASSTGTSYYGYTF. The CDR3 region has the DNA TGTGCCAGCAGTACCGGGACATCGTACTATGGCTACACCTTC.

Comment on this clone: The junction and the germline gene differ at one end; a read error may be behind it. The rearrangement uses TRBV27 and TRBJ2-2; maybe TRBD2 (5 bases). There are 15 residues in the CDR3. CDR1 is MNHEY, CDR2 SMNVEV, per germline (reference sequence). DNA of the CDR3: TGTGCCAGCAGTTTAGGCTCAGCGAACACCGGGGAGCCGTTTTTT. This codes for CASSLGSANTGEPFF.

The J gene is TRBJ2-5, the V gene TRBV13; D not certain. Germline V lookup: CDR1 PRHDT, CDR2 FYEKMQ (reference sequence). This CDR3 region has 11 residues. The germline V and J ends were trimmed by 5 bases and 3 bases, with 4 bases remaining between them. The chain's CDR3 is CASSTKETQYF. Here the CDR3 DNA reads TGTGCCAGCAGCACAAAAGAGACCCAGTACTTC.

This clone occurred once. The chain joins TRBV19 to TRBJ1-5, with D maybe TRBD1 (5 bases). Trimming removed 3 bases from V and 5 bases from J, with 8 bases in between. Germline values: CDR1 LNHDA, CDR2 SQIVND (reference sequence). The CDR3 runs 13 residues. The CDR3 spells CASSIRGDQPQHF. The DNA for the CDR3 is TGTGCCAGTAGTATCAGAGGGGATCAGCCCCAGCATTTT.

The genes are TRBV6-5 and TRBJ1-1, with D possibly matching TRBD1 (6 bases). The CDR3 totals 15 residues. Germline CDR1 MNHEY, CDR2 SVGAGI. V was clipped by 5 bases and J by 0 bases, with 13 bases between them. CDR3 sequence: CASSKQGGLNTEAFF. Here the CDR3 DNA reads TGTGCCAGCAGTAAACAAGGGGGTTTGAACACTGAAGCTTTCTTT.

This chain links TRBV19 with TRBJ2-2, with D hard to call. CDR1 and CDR2 (germline): LNHDA, SQIVND (reference sequence). V was cut by 7 bases and J by 0 bases, with 9 bases left in between. This CDR3 has 14 residues. The CDR3 DNA sequence: TGTGCCAGTAATAAACGCTCGAACACCGGGGAGCTGTTTTTT. It is translated as CASNKRSNTGELFF.

The chain joins TRBV5-1 to TRBJ2-7, with 7 bases matching TRBD1. The CDR3 sequence is 13 residues long. V lost 3 bases to trimming and J lost 2 bases; unmatched junction nucleotides: 2. Germline CDR1 and CDR2: SGHRS and YFSETQ. The CDR3 protein is CASSSGQTYEQYF. The CDR3 coding sequence is TGCGCCAGCAGCTCGGGACAGACCTACGAGCAGTACTTC.

The table lists this clone with a count of one. The rearrangement joins TRBV2 to TRBJ2-3; no reliable D call. The CDR3 has 11 residues. CDR1 and CDR2 from the germline V gene are SNHLY and FYNNEI. Trimming left V 5 bases short and J 5 bases short, with 5 bases between. CDR3 bases: TGTGCCAGCAGTTCGAGAGATACGCAGTATTTT. This sequence encodes CASSSRDTQYF.

This sequence joins TRBV2 and TRBJ1-2; D might be TRBD1 (6 bases). Trimming removed 6 bases from V and 4 bases from J, with 18 bases in between. Germline V gene sequence: CDR1 SNHLY, CDR2 FYNNEI. CDR3 length: 15 residues. The chain's CDR3 is CASSSPGGAGYGYTF. The CDR3 DNA reads TGTGCCAGCAGCTCCCCGGGGGGGGCGGGCTATGGCTACACCTTC. The whole variable domain, filled in from reference TRBV2 and TRBJ1-2, reads EPEVTQTPSHQVTQMGQEVILRCVPISNHLYFYWYRQILGQKVEFLVSFYNNEISEKSEIFDDQFSVERPDGSNFTLKIRSTKLEDSAMYFCASSSPGGAGYGYTFGSGTRLTVV.

This clone was seen once. The V gene is TRBV5-1, the J gene TRBJ1-1; 7 bases map to TRBD1. The junction had 8 bases not matched to a gene; V was cut back by 0 bases and J by 0 bases. This CDR3 is 17 amino acids long. Germline CDR1 SGHRS, CDR2 YFSETQ. The CDR3 DNA reads as TGCGCCAGCAGCTTGGGGTACAGGGGAGAGGTGAACACTGAAGCTTTCTTT. Its protein is CASSLGYRGEVNTEAFF.

This chain connects TRBV10-3 to TRBJ1-1, with 8 bases matching TRBD1. The CDR3 is 15 amino acids. CDR1 is ENHRY, CDR2 SYGVKD, per germline. With 0 bases clipped from V and 6 bases from J, the junction kept 6 bases outside the gene matches. CDR3 region: CAISESEQGVPEAFF. In DNA, the CDR3 is TGTGCCATCAGTGAGTCGGAACAGGGGGTCCCTGAAGCTTTCTTT.

The chain couples TRBV4-3 to TRBJ2-2; the D is unclear. The germline CDR1 and CDR2 sequences are LGHNA and YSLEER. Trimming took off 0 bases at V and 1 base at J, with 9 bases between the two ends. The CDR3 runs 16 residues. CDR3 sequence reads: CASSQDFQLNTGELFF. CDR3 DNA sequence: TGCGCCAGCAGCCAAGATTTCCAGCTGAACACCGGGGAGCTGTTTTTT.

This clone showed up just once. The rearrangement links TRBV19 to TRBJ1-4; D is unclear. Trimming removed 3 bases from V and 5 bases from J, with 7 bases in between. Germline V CDR1 and CDR2: LNHDA, SQIVND (reference sequence). The CDR3 sequence is 13 residues long. The CDR3 nucleotides are TGTGCCAGTAGTATCTCCAGGAATGAAAAACTGTTTTTT. Its protein is CASSISRNEKLFF.

Only a few counts were recorded for this clone. Other DNA sequences from this sample encode an identical CDR3 as well. The J gene is TRBJ2-7, the V gene TRBV7-9, with 12 bases matching TRBD2. The CDR3 runs to 16 residues. The ends lost 5 bases at V and 3 bases at J; junction bases unmatched: 8. Per germline, CDR1 SEHNR and CDR2 FQNEAQ (reference sequence). The CDR3: CASSPRTSGAHYEQYF. DNA for the CDR3: TGTGCCAGCAGCCCAAGGACTAGCGGGGCCCACTACGAGCAGTACTTC.

This chain joins TRBV10-2 and TRBJ2-7; 8 bases match TRBD1. V trimming: 8 bases; J trimming: 1 base; junction bases outside the gene matches: 7. Germline CDR1 is WSHSY and CDR2 is SAAADI. The CDR3 consists of 14 residues. The CDR3 is CASSMGQESYEQYF. The CDR3 bases are TGCGCCAGCTCGATGGGACAGGAATCCTACGAGCAGTACTTC.

V gene TRBV19 combines with J gene TRBJ2-4; 10 nucleotides agree with TRBD2. The CDR3 runs 17 residues. Germline CDR1 LNHDA, CDR2 SQIVND (reference sequence). Losses at the gene ends were 0 bases for V and 8 bases for J; bases not matched to a gene: 10. The CDR3 region is CASSIERWSGGADIQYF. The CDR3 DNA reads TGTGCCAGTAGTATAGAGAGGTGGAGCGGGGGGGCGGACATTCAGTACTTC.

DNA for the CDR3: TGTGCCAGCAGTTTGAGCAGGGGGGTAAATGAGCAGTACTTC. It is translated as CASSLSRGVNEQYF. The chain uses TRBV28 and TRBJ2-7; D perhaps matches TRBD1 (7 bases). V lost 3 bases to trimming and J lost 7 bases, with 16 bases between them. Per the germline V gene, CDR1 is MDHEN and CDR2 is SYDVKM. The CDR3 has 14 amino acids.

This clone was counted a few times. The chain recombines TRBV19 with TRBJ1-5; no definite D call. The germline CDR1 and CDR2 sequences are LNHDA and SQIVND (reference sequence). V lost 10 bases and J lost 0, with 31 bases in between. The CDR3 is made up of 20 amino acids. The CDR3 reads CATPRAVEIDLSYSNQPQHF. As DNA, the CDR3 is TGTGCCACACCGAGGGCGGTGGAAATAGACCTCTCGTATAGCAATCAGCCCCAGCATTTT.